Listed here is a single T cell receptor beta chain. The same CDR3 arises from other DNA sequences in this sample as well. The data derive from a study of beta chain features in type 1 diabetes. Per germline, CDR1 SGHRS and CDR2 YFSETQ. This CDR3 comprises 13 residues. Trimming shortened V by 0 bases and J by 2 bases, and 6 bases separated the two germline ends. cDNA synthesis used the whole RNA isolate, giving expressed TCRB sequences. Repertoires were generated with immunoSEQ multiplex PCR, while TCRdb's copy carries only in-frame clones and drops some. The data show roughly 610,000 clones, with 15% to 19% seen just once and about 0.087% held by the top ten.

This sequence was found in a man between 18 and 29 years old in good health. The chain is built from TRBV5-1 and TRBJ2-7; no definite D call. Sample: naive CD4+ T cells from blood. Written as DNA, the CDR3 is TGCGCCAGCAGCTTGGCCCAGGCCTACGAGCAGTACTTC. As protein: CASSLAQAYEQYF.